Listed below are T cell receptor beta chains from one sample, sequenced in a study of OX40 agonist ivuxolimab in advanced cancers. This table comes from immunoSEQ multiplex PCR, and its TCRdb copy is limited to in-frame clones, with some not included. The sample consists of approximately 60,000 clones, 84% of them appearing once. The sequencing used CD4+ or CD8+ T cells sorted from blood, collected in a trial of the OX40 agonist ivuxolimab. Receptors originate from an adult with an advanced solid tumor such as melanoma, head and neck, liver or kidney cancer. The CDR3 runs from the conserved cysteine through the conserved F or W. Fields, in order: clone size, D gene, V gene, J gene, CDR3 DNA, CDR3 protein. D genes are given only for firm matches. Clone sizes are given selectively: once, few, many, or a class where the clone is expanded.

NA	NA	TRBV18	TRBJ1-1	TGTGCCAGCTCCCCTGACGTTCTGGGGGCTTTCTTT	CASSPDVLGAFF
NA	TRBD2	TRBV7-7	TRBJ2-3	TGTGCCAGCAGCTTAGAAGCGGGGGGCGCGGATACGCAGTATTTT	CASSLEAGGADTQYF
NA	NA	TRBV30	TRBJ2-1	TGTGCCTGGAAAATACTCGGACTGTACAATGAGCAGTTCTTC	CAWKILGLYNEQFF
NA	TRBD2	TRBV7-3	TRBJ2-1	TGTGCCAGCAGCTTTAGCCGGGGGGACAATGAGCAGTTCTTC	CASSFSRGDNEQFF
NA	NA	TRBV11-3	TRBJ2-4	TGTGCCAGCAGCTTAGGTAACGGGCCTGATCAGTACTTC	CASSLGNGPDQYF
NA	NA	TRBV6-1	TRBJ1-2	TGTGCCAGCAGCCGGGTAGGCAACTATGGCTACACCTTC	CASSRVGNYGYTF
NA	TRBD1	TRBV10-3	TRBJ1-1	TGTGCCATCGGTCAGGGGGAGGGCACTGAAGCTTTCTTT	CAIGQGEGTEAFF
NA	NA	TRBV4-1	TRBJ1-4	TGCGCCAGCAGCCAAGGAGTGCAGGAGAGTTTAGAAAAACTGTTTTTT	CASSQGVQESLEKLFF
NA	NA	TRBV5-4	TRBJ1-2	TGTGCCAGCAGCTTGGCAGTTGCCCCAGAGGATGGCTACACCTTC	CASSLAVAPEDGYTF
once	NA	TRBV6-5	TRBJ2-1	TGTGCCAGCAGTTACTTACTGGATGAGCAGTTCTTC	CASSYLLDEQFF
NA	NA	TRBV6-1	TRBJ2-7	TGTGCCAGCAGCGAAGGCCAAGGGGGACTCTACGAGCAGTACTTC	CASSEGQGGLYEQYF
NA	TRBD1	TRBV11-3	TRBJ2-1	TGTGCCAGCAGTTCGACAGGGGGCGATTACAATGAGCAGTTCTTC	CASSSTGGDYNEQFF
NA	NA	TRBV28	TRBJ1-2	TGTGCCAGCAGTTTGGGGGGGTATCCTAACTATGGCTACACCTTC	CASSLGGYPNYGYTF
NA	TRBD2	TRBV5-1	TRBJ2-3	TGCGCCAGCAGCTTGGTAGCGGGAACTGATACGCAGTATTTT	CASSLVAGTDTQYF
NA	NA	TRBV19	TRBJ2-3	TGTGCCAGTAGTATACTACGGACCACAGATACGCAGTATTTT	CASSILRTTDTQYF
few	TRBD1	TRBV9	TRBJ1-4	TGTGCCAGCAGCCTACATCCCGGGACAGGGGGCGTGGAGGAAAAACTGTTTTTT	CASSLHPGTGGVEEKLFF
NA	TRBD1	TRBV7-2	TRBJ1-1	TGTGCCAGCAGCTTTGGGACAGGGTGGAACACTGAAGCTTTCTTT	CASSFGTGWNTEAFF
NA	TRBD2	TRBV5-4	TRBJ2-5	TGTGCCAGCAATCCTAGCGGGAACCCTCCAGAGACCCAGTACTTC	CASNPSGNPPETQYF
NA	NA	TRBV6-1	TRBJ1-2	TGTGCCAGCAGTGAAGAATGGGGGGGATATGGCTACACCTTC	CASSEEWGGYGYTF
NA	TRBD1	TRBV4-2	TRBJ1-5	TGTGCCAGCAGCCAAAACGGACAGGGCGTTCAGCCCCAGCATTTT	CASSQNGQGVQPQHF
few	NA	TRBV11-3	TRBJ2-3	TGTGCCAGCAGCTTGGGACAAAAAGATACGCAGTATTTT	CASSLGQKDTQYF
NA	NA	TRBV28	TRBJ2-7	TGTGCCAGCAGCCTACCCGGTGCAAGGCTCCCCCAGCAGTACTTC	CASSLPGARLPQQYF
NA	NA	TRBV21-1	TRBJ1-1	TGTGCCAGCAGCAAAGAGGGCAGGCTGAACACTGAAGCTTTCTTT	CASSKEGRLNTEAFF
NA	TRBD1	TRBV28	TRBJ2-7	TGTGCCAGCAGTGCGACGGGACAGGGGAAAGACGAGCAGTACTTC	CASSATGQGKDEQYF
once	NA	TRBV7-2	TRBJ2-5	TGTGCCAGCAGCTTAGTTGCGGGTGCCCCAGGGACCCAGTACTTC	CASSLVAGAPGTQYF
NA	TRBD1	TRBV19	TRBJ1-2	TGTGCCAGCTCTCCCTGGACAGGGGAATTCTATGGCTACACCTTC	CASSPWTGEFYGYTF
NA	NA	TRBV7-6	TRBJ1-4	TGTGCCAGCAGCCTTACAATCGGCAGGGGTGAAAAACTGTTTTTT	CASSLTIGRGEKLFF
NA	TRBD1	TRBV19	TRBJ2-1	TGTGCCAGTAGTAAGGGACAGTGGGACGATGAGCAGTTCTTC	CASSKGQWDDEQFF
once	TRBD1	TRBV11-3	TRBJ2-1	TGTGCCAGCAGCTTAGGTGATAGGACAGGGTTTTTAAGTGAGCAGTTCTTC	CASSLGDRTGFLSEQFF
NA	TRBD1	TRBV4-3	TRBJ1-2	TGCGCCAGCAGCCATGCCGGGACAGTTGTTGACTATGGCTACACCTTC	CASSHAGTVVDYGYTF
few	NA	TRBV27	TRBJ1-1	TGTGCCAGCAGTTTAACGACGGCCAACACTGAAGCTTTCTTT	CASSLTTANTEAFF
NA	NA	TRBV19	TRBJ2-7	TGTGCCAGTAGTCCCGGGTACGAGCAGTACTTC	CASSPGYEQYF
NA	NA	TRBV5-1	TRBJ2-2	TGCGCCAGCAGCGCACAGGGAGCGGGCGGGGAGCTGTTTTTT	CASSAQGAGGELFF
once	NA	TRBV6-6	TRBJ2-7	TGTGCCAGCAGCCAGGCCAGGGGGGCCTACGAGCAGTACTTC	CASSQARGAYEQYF
NA	NA	TRBV5-1	TRBJ1-1	TGCGCCAGCAGCCTCGACGGAGGGACCCTCGGCACTGAAGCTTTCTTT	CASSLDGGTLGTEAFF
NA	TRBD1	TRBV6-6	TRBJ2-3	TGTGCCAGCAGTACCCGGGACAGGGGGGACACAGATACGCAGTATTTT	CASSTRDRGDTDTQYF
NA	NA	TRBV4-3	TRBJ2-5	TGCGCCAGCAGCCAGTTAGGTGGGGAGCCGGAGACCCAGTACTTC	CASSQLGGEPETQYF
NA	NA	TRBV15	TRBJ2-5	TGTGCCACCAGCAGTCCCTTCGATAGCGGAGCCCCAGAGACCCAGTACTTC	CATSSPFDSGAPETQYF
NA	TRBD1	TRBV5-6	TRBJ2-1	TGTGCCAGCAGCTTTGGGACAGGTTCGTACAACAATGAGCAGTTCTTC	CASSFGTGSYNNEQFF
NA	NA	TRBV30	TRBJ1-1	TGTGCCTGGAGTTTGGGGGTCAGGACTGAAGCTTTCTTT	CAWSLGVRTEAFF
NA	NA	TRBV10-3	TRBJ2-6	TGTGCCATCAGTGAGAGAGGAGGCTCTGGGGCCAACGTCCTGACTTTC	CAISERGGSGANVLTF
NA	TRBD2	TRBV23-1	TRBJ2-4	TGCGCCAGCAGTCACCCCTCCGGGACTAGCGCGGGGGGGAACATTCAGTACTTC	CASSHPSGTSAGGNIQYF
NA	TRBD1	TRBV5-1	TRBJ2-7	TGCGCCAGCAGCCCCGGACAGGGGGCCTACGAGCAGTACTTC	CASSPGQGAYEQYF
NA	NA	TRBV28	TRBJ2-5	TGTGCCAGCAGTTTACAGGGGACCGTGGAGACCCAGTACTTC	CASSLQGTVETQYF
NA	NA	TRBV5-1	TRBJ1-6	TGCGCCAGCAGCTCGACCGTCGGGGACAATTCACCCCTCCACTTT	CASSSTVGDNSPLHF
NA	NA	TRBV2	TRBJ2-5	TGTGCCAGCAGTGAGGAACTAGCACGCCAAGAGACCCAGTACTTC	CASSEELARQETQYF
few	TRBD1	TRBV28	TRBJ1-2	TGTGCCAGCCGCGCCAGACCGGGACAGGCAACCTTCGGTGGCTACACCTTC	CASRARPGQATFGGYTF
NA	NA	TRBV7-2	TRBJ2-5	TGTGCCAGCGGGGGCGGGGTTTTGGAGACCCAGTACTTC	CASGGGVLETQYF
NA	TRBD2	TRBV28	TRBJ2-5	TGTGCCAGCAGAACCAACCGCGGGGGAGAGACCCAGTACTTC	CASRTNRGGETQYF
once	NA	TRBV7-2	TRBJ1-2	TGTGCCAGCAGCTTAGGGTCTCTGGGCTATGGCTACACCTTC	CASSLGSLGYGYTF
NA	NA	TRBV7-9	TRBJ2-7	TGTGCCAGCAGCTTAGGCGGCGGGCTCTCCTACGAGCAGTACTTC	CASSLGGGLSYEQYF
NA	TRBD1	TRBV7-9	TRBJ2-7	TGTGCCAGCAGCTTAGTCGGACAGGTTGAGCAGTACTTC	CASSLVGQVEQYF
NA	NA	TRBV30	TRBJ1-3	TGTGCCTGGAGTCGGGGGCCGGGTGGAAACACCATATATTTT	CAWSRGPGGNTIYF
NA	NA	TRBV28	TRBJ2-7	TGTGCCAGCAGTATGACAGACCTCCCCTACGAGCAGTACTTC	CASSMTDLPYEQYF
NA	NA	TRBV7-7	TRBJ2-2	TGTGCTAGCAGCCCTGGAGTAGCCGGCACCGGGGAGCTGTTTTTT	CASSPGVAGTGELFF
NA	TRBD2	TRBV7-6	TRBJ2-1	TGTGCCAGCAGCAAAGGTGGGGGGGCCTACAATGAGCAGTTCTTC	CASSKGGGAYNEQFF
NA	TRBD2	TRBV5-5	TRBJ2-2	TGTGCCAGCAGCTTGGCCCCTAGCGGGGGCACCGGGGAGCTGTTTTTT	CASSLAPSGGTGELFF
medium-sized	TRBD1	TRBV5-1	TRBJ1-2	TGCGCCAGCAGCTTAACAGGGGGCGCTAACTATGGCTACACCTTC	CASSLTGGANYGYTF
NA	NA	TRBV5-1	TRBJ2-5	TGCGCCAGCAGCGACGCCGGGACTCAAGAGACCCAGTACTTC	CASSDAGTQETQYF